Below are 28 T cell receptor beta chains sequenced from a single sample in a study of beta chain features in type 1 diabetes. Whole-study findings and limits: All four CD4+ subsets from Type 1 diabetes patients carried moderately but significantly shorter TCRB CDR3s.

The sequenced template was cDNA made from the entire isolated RNA. The repertoire was sequenced with immunoSEQ multiplex PCR; TCRdb's copy has only in-frame clones and lacks some. The sample lists about 190,000 clones; approximately 7.8% were seen once. Their target antigens are unknown. Sequenced sample: central memory CD4+ T cells from blood. The receptor source for this set is a woman in her thirties or forties with type 1 diabetes.

There are a few counts of this clone. The chain is built from TRBV7-8 and TRBJ2-7; 7 nucleotides match TRBD2. Trimming cost V 3 bases and J 0 bases; bases outside gene matches: 5. CDR1 and CDR2 (germline): SGHVS, FQNEAQ. The CDR3 spans 15 residues. CDR3 loop: CASSLQRGFSYEQYF. As DNA, the CDR3 is TGTGCCAGCAGCTTGCAGCGGGGCTTCTCCTACGAGCAGTACTTC.

CDR3 nucleotide sequence: TGTGCCAGCAGCCCGGGACAGGGCCTTTACTCTGGAAACACCATATATTTT. Protein product: CASSPGQGLYSGNTIYF. V usage is TRBV5-4 and J usage is TRBJ1-3, with 9 bases aligning to TRBD1. The germline V gene has CDR1 SGHNT and CDR2 YYREEE (reference sequence). The V segment lost 4 bases and the J segment 0 bases; nucleotides outside the gene matches: 8. This CDR3 spans 17 amino acids.

There are many counts of this clone. This sequence joins TRBV5-4 and TRBJ1-2, with TRBD1 identical over 7 bases. The CDR3 is made up of 13 amino acids. CDR1 and CDR2 (germline): SGHNT, YYREEE (reference sequence). CDR3 nucleotides: TGTGCAAGCCAACAGGGGACTAACTATGGCTACACCTTC. Translating gives CASQQGTNYGYTF.

The CDR3 DNA sequence: TGTGCCAGCAGCACCCTAGGACAGCTTAATGAAAAACTGTTTTTT. The encoded protein is CASSTLGQLNEKLFF. The rearrangement joins TRBV25-1 to TRBJ1-4; weak D call: TRBD1 (6 bases). This CDR3 spans 15 amino acids. Germline CDR1 reads MGHDK; CDR2 reads SYGVNS. V was shortened by 6 bases and J by 4 bases, with 15 bases between the two germline ends.

This chain links TRBV29-1 with TRBJ2-1, with 9 bases matching TRBD1. The CDR3 is 14 residues long. After removal of 4 bases from V and 7 bases from J, the junction contained 8 bases not matched to a gene. Germline V lookup: CDR1 SQVTM, CDR2 ANQGSEA. The CDR3 loop reads CSVGPWDRANEQFF. CDR3 coding DNA: TGCAGCGTTGGCCCTTGGGACAGGGCGAATGAGCAGTTCTTC.

A few counts support this clone. The chain recombines TRBV28 with TRBJ2-5; 7 bases agree with TRBD1. This CDR3 comprises 13 residues. With 5 bases clipped from V and 3 bases from J, the junction kept 3 bases outside the gene matches. CDR1 and CDR2 (germline): MDHEN, SYDVKM. DNA of the CDR3: TGTGCCAGCAGTCAGGGGACAGAAGAGACCCAGTACTTC. Protein: CASSQGTEETQYF.

The genes are TRBV7-9 and TRBJ1-6; D remains unclear. In germline, CDR1 is SEHNR, CDR2 FQNEAQ (reference sequence). This CDR3 region has 14 residues. The ends were cut back, 1 base at V and 9 bases at J, with 10 bases in the middle. CDR3 sequence (DNA): TGTGCCAGCAGCTTAGGGAGTTCCGCTTCACCCCTCCACTTT. The encoded protein is CASSLGSSASPLHF.

This clone was counted only a few times. The V gene is TRBV13, the J gene TRBJ2-1; 10 bases map to TRBD2. This CDR3 spans 14 amino acids. Germline V gives CDR1 PRHDT, CDR2 FYEKMQ (reference sequence). After removal of 5 bases from V and 7 bases from J, the junction contained 5 bases not matched to a gene. The CDR3 DNA follows: TGTGCCAGCAGCAGGCTAGCGGGAGTAAATGAGCAGTTCTTC. Translating it yields CASSRLAGVNEQFF.

A few counts support this clone. V gene TRBV7-2 combines with J gene TRBJ2-7; the D is unclear. The CDR3 sequence is 16 residues long. V was clipped by 1 base and J by 3 bases, with 16 bases between them. Germline-derived CDR1 and CDR2 are SGHTA and FQGNSA. CDR3 DNA sequence: TGTGCCAGCAGCTTAGTGCGCAGTTACCGGAGCTACGAGCAGTACTTC. It encodes CASSLVRSYRSYEQYF.

This clone has more than one count but fewer than ten. The V call is TRBV18, the J call TRBJ2-1; unclear D gene. V was pared by 2 bases and J by 0 bases, with 5 bases between. This CDR3 comprises 14 residues. Looked up from germline, CDR1 is KGHSH and CDR2 is LQKENI. CDR3: CASSPSSSYNEQFF. The CDR3 nucleotides are TGTGCCAGCTCACCATCCAGCTCCTACAATGAGCAGTTCTTC.

This chain links TRBV6-6 with TRBJ2-5; the match to TRBD1 covers 8 bases. Germline lookup yields CDR1 MNHNY and CDR2 SVGAGI (reference sequence). The CDR3 contains 13 residues. Trimming cost V 8 bases and J 5 bases; bases outside gene matches: 7. This CDR3 is CASERQGWETQYF. DNA for the CDR3: TGTGCCAGCGAGCGACAGGGGTGGGAGACCCAGTACTTC.

This clone showed up many times. This chain joins TRBV15 and TRBJ2-7; perhaps TRBD1 as D (5 bases). Trimming pared 3 bases from V and 1 base from J, leaving 10 bases between. Germline CDR1 is LNHNV and CDR2 is YYDKDF (reference sequence). CDR3 length: 14 residues. The CDR3 region is CATSSTTGSYEQYF. The CDR3 DNA is TGTGCCACCAGCAGCACTACAGGATCCTACGAGCAGTACTTC.

This clone was detected only a few times. V gene TRBV5-4 combines with J gene TRBJ2-5; 7 bases fit TRBD2. V gave up 4 bases and J gave up 2 bases; unmatched junction bases: 2. The CDR3 is 13 residues long. CDR1 and CDR2 from the germline V gene are SGHNT and YYREEE (reference sequence). For the CDR3, the DNA is TGTGCCAGCAGCCCGGGGGGACAAGAGACCCAGTACTTC. Its protein is CASSPGGQETQYF.

The genes are TRBV6-5 and TRBJ1-5, with 9 bases lining up with TRBD1. V dropped 4 bases and J dropped 5; count of bases not matched to a gene: 6. There are 15 residues in the CDR3. From germline, CDR1 is MNHEY and CDR2 SVGAGI. CDR3 loop: CASSSPGQGYQPQHF. The CDR3 region has the DNA TGTGCCAGCAGTTCCCCGGGACAGGGTTATCAGCCCCAGCATTTT.

Only a few counts were recorded for this clone. The chain links TRBV7-9 to TRBJ2-3, with unresolved D. V shed 3 bases and J shed 6 bases, with 10 bases lying between them. Germline assignment: CDR1 SEHNR and CDR2 FQNEAQ (reference sequence). The CDR3 has 13 amino acids. Here the CDR3 DNA reads TGTGCCAGCAGCTTGGGCCATTGGGATACGCAGTATTTT. Residues: CASSLGHWDTQYF.

The chain recombines TRBV18 with TRBJ1-1, with TRBD1 matching 8 bases. J was trimmed by 1 base and V by 3 bases; bases with no gene match: 4. Germline CDR1 is KGHSH and CDR2 is LQKENI. The CDR3 loop spans 15 amino acids. The CDR3 region is CASSPDRARNTEAFF. In DNA form, the CDR3 reads TGTGCCAGCTCACCGGACAGGGCCAGGAACACTGAAGCTTTCTTT.

The rearrangement links TRBV7-2 to TRBJ1-3, with D possibly matching TRBD1 (5 bases). Trimming left V 7 bases short and J 4 bases short, with 17 bases between. The length of the CDR3 is 15 residues. The germline V gene has CDR1 SGHTA and CDR2 FQGNSA. The CDR3 is CASTPLRGGGNTIYF. CDR3 nucleotide sequence: TGTGCCAGCACCCCGCTGAGGGGAGGAGGAAACACCATATATTTT.

The CDR3 DNA reads TGTGCCAGCAGCATGGACAGGGCCCAGCCCCAGCATTTT. As protein: CASSMDRAQPQHF. The chain links TRBV7-3 to TRBJ1-5; 8 bases fit TRBD1. J lost 7 bases, V lost 5 bases, and 4 bases had no gene match. Germline V CDR1 and CDR2: SGHTA, FQGTGA. The CDR3 totals 13 residues. The full variable domain, completed using reference TRBV7-3 and TRBJ1-5, is GAGVSQTPSNKVTEKGKYVELRCDPISGHTALYWYRQSLGQGPEFLIYFQGTGAADDSGLPNDRFFAVRPEGSVSTLKIQRTERGDSAVYLCASSMDRAQPQHFGDGTRLSIL.

In its sample, this clone was seen a few times. The chain is built from TRBV28 and TRBJ2-5; weak D call: TRBD1 (7 bases). Trimming shortened V by 10 bases and J by 7 bases, and 16 bases separated the two germline ends. CDR3 length equals 12 residues. Germline CDR1 reads MDHEN; CDR2 reads SYDVKM. The CDR3 is CATFDREATQYF. DNA for the CDR3: TGTGCCACCTTCGACAGGGAGGCGACCCAGTACTTC.

This chain joins TRBV19 and TRBJ2-1; D may be TRBD1 (6 bases). The CDR3 loop spans 13 amino acids. V lost 7 bases to trimming and J lost 3 bases, with 10 bases between them. Germline loops: CDR1 LNHDA, CDR2 SQIVND (reference sequence). CDR3 sequence (DNA): TGTGCCAGTACGGGCAGGGGCTACAATGAGCAGTTCTTC. Its protein product is CASTGRGYNEQFF. Full variable domain (outside the CDR3, taken from reference TRBV19 and TRBJ2-1): DGGITQSPKYLFRKEGQNVTLSCEQNLNHDAMYWYRQDPGQGLRLIYYSQIVNDFQKGDIAEGYSVSREKKESFPLTVTSAQKNPTAFYLCASTGRGYNEQFFGPGTRLTVL.

In this sample, this clone turned up a few times. The J gene is TRBJ1-4, the V gene TRBV28; D uncertain. The germline CDR1 and CDR2 sequences are MDHEN and SYDVKM. The CDR3 has 14 amino acids. The V and J ends lost 4 bases and 8 bases respectively, with 14 bases between them. The CDR3 loop reads CASSSPGEEEKLFF. In nucleotides, the CDR3 is TGTGCCAGCAGTTCCCCCGGAGAAGAAGAAAAACTGTTTTTT.

This chain connects TRBV14 to TRBJ2-7, with 7 bases lining up with TRBD1. Trimming removed 4 bases from V and 3 bases from J; junction bases left unmatched: 3. This CDR3 has 13 residues. Germline V gene sequence: CDR1 SGHDN, CDR2 FVKESK. The CDR3 DNA sequence: TGTGCCAGCAGCCCGGGACAGCTCTACGAGCAGTACTTC. Protein product: CASSPGQLYEQYF.

This clone was detected only a few times. The chain links TRBV5-1 to TRBJ2-3; 10 nucleotides match TRBD2. Germline loops: CDR1 SGHRS, CDR2 YFSETQ. This CDR3 region has 17 residues. V lost 2 bases to trimming and J lost 0 bases; unmatched junction nucleotides: 6. CDR3 nucleotides: TGCGCCAGCAGCTTACTTCCGGGACTAGCGAGCACAGATACGCAGTATTTT. Translation: CASSLLPGLASTDTQYF.

The V call is TRBV7-2, the J call TRBJ1-3, with TRBD1 matching over 9 bases. The CDR3 is 16 residues long. Germline trimming cut 4 bases from V and 4 bases from J; bases unmatched to any gene: 8. Germline CDR1 and CDR2: SGHTA and FQGNSA. CDR3 coding DNA: TGTGCCAGCAGCTCGACAGGGGGTTCTTGGGGAAACACCATATATTTT. Translation gives CASSSTGGSWGNTIYF.

This chain joins TRBV7-3 and TRBJ1-1; D not resolved. Trimming removed 6 bases at V and 5 bases at J, with 16 bases between. Germline values: CDR1 SGHTA, CDR2 FQGTGA. The CDR3 runs to 14 residues. The CDR3 loop is CASSSGSPGTEAFF. CDR3 DNA: TGTGCCAGCAGTTCTGGGTCTCCGGGGACTGAAGCTTTCTTT.

This rearrangement joins TRBV5-1 to TRBJ2-7; 7 positions match TRBD2. CDR1 SGHRS and CDR2 YFSETQ come from the germline V gene. Germline trimming cut 6 bases from V and 3 bases from J; bases unmatched to any gene: 9. The CDR3 spans 14 residues. The CDR3 spells CASMVGGRGYEQYF. The CDR3 nucleotides read TGCGCCAGCATGGTTGGCGGGAGAGGCTACGAGCAGTACTTC.

The sample holds many counts of this clone. The V and J genes are TRBV29-1 and TRBJ2-7; 8 bases are a match to TRBD1. Per the germline V gene, CDR1 is SQVTM and CDR2 is ANQGSEA. Trimming at V came to 3 bases and at J to 6 bases, leaving 4 bases not matched to a gene. The CDR3 is 12 amino acids. CDR3 loop: CSVETGAIEQYF. CDR3 sequence (DNA): TGCAGCGTTGAGACAGGGGCCATCGAGCAGTACTTC.

This clone was picked up a small number of times. This chain uses TRBV7-8 with TRBJ1-1; 8 bases match TRBD1. With 4 bases clipped from V and 3 bases from J, the junction kept 4 bases outside the gene matches. The CDR3 totals 14 residues. Germline CDR1 is SGHVS and CDR2 is FQNEAQ. The CDR3 spells CASSSGQGHTEAFF. The DNA for the CDR3 is TGTGCCAGCAGCTCCGGACAGGGACACACTGAAGCTTTCTTT.